The T cell receptor beta chain described here comes from a study of post-analysis software for immune sequencing data. Notes on this clonotype: The antigen remains undetermined.

cDNA libraries of TCR beta carried unique molecular identifiers. TCRdb reprocessed the PCR reads via MiXCR and lists one record per CDR3 protein. Here the sample spans 650,000 to 850,000 distinct CDR3 sequences, under 60% being singletons. Study findings and constraints: In patients, five TRBV segments were more frequent than in controls, with TRBV5-6, TRBV5-1 and TRBV20-1 among them.

The CDR3 consists of 15 residues. The germline CDR1 and CDR2 sequences are SEHNR and FQNEAQ (reference sequence). V was pared by 5 bases and J by 4 bases, with 17 bases between. The gene calls are TRBV7-9 and TRBJ1-2, with D hard to call. This TCR was sampled from a girl aged 5 to 17 with multiple sclerosis. The specimen was blood. The CDR3 protein is CASSPLLEGIYGYTF. The CDR3 nucleotides are TGTGCCAGCAGCCCACTATTAGAAGGGATCTATGGCTACACCTTC.